This T cell receptor (beta chain) stems from a study of patients and donors after allogeneic stem cell transplantation. The V segment lost 3 bases and the J segment 6 bases; nucleotides outside the gene matches: 9. The V gene's germline CDR1 is DFQATT and CDR2 SNEGSKA (reference sequence). CDR3 length: 15 amino acids. One entry per CDR3 protein results from TCRdb running MiXCR on the RT-PCR reads. The sample has 920,000 or so distinct CDR3 sequences; roughly 18% are singletons. The chain couples TRBV20-1 to TRBJ2-1; 9 nucleotides match TRBD2. The specimen was blood, either unsorted or a sorted T cell fraction (not recorded which). The TCR comes from a human donor who was either an allogeneic HSCT recipient or a stem cell or donor lymphocyte infusion donor (not recorded which). It is not recorded whose cells these are; they may come from a transplant donor. CDR3 in amino acids: CSASRREGRSNEQFF. The DNA for the CDR3 is TGCAGTGCTAGTCGGCGGGAGGGCCGCAGCAATGAGCAGTTCTTC.